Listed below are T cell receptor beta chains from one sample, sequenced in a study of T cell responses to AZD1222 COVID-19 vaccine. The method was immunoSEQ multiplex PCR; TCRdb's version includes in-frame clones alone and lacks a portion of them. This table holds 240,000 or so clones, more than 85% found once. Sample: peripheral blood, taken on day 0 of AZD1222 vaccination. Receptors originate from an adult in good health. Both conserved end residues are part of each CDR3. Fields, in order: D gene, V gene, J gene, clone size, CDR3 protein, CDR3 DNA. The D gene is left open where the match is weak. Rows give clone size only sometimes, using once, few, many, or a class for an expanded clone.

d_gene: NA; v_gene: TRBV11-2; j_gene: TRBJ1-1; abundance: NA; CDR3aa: CASSQPRAGNTEAFF; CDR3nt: TGTGCCAGCAGCCAGCCCCGGGCCGGGAACACTGAAGCTTTCTTT
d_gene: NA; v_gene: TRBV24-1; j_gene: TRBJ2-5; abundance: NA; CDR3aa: CATSEWTEETQYF; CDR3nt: TGTGCCACCAGTGAGTGGACAGAAGAGACCCAGTACTTC
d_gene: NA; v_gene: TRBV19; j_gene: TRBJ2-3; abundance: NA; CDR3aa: CASSTRVSDTQYF; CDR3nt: TGTGCCAGTAGTACGCGAGTCTCAGATACGCAGTATTTT
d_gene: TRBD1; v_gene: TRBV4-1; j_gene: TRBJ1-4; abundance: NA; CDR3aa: CASKGTGVEKLFF; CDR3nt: TGCGCCAGCAAAGGGACAGGGGTTGAAAAACTGTTTTTT
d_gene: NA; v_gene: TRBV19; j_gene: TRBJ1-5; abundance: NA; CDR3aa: CASSITGSGLSNQPQHF; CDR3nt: TGTGCCAGTAGTATCACCGGGTCAGGCTTGAGCAATCAGCCCCAGCATTTT
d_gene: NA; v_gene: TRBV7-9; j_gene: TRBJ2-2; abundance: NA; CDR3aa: CASSPVRTTGELFF; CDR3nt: TGTGCCAGCAGCCCCGTGCGGACCACCGGGGAGCTGTTTTTT
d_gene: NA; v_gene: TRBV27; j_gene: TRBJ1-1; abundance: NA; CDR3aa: CASRGRLNTEAFF; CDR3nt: TGTGCCAGCAGAGGTAGGCTGAACACTGAAGCTTTCTTT
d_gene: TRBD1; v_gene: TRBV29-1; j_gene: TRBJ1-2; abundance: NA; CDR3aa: CSVPPTGSGYTF; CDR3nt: TGCAGCGTGCCCCCGACAGGGTCTGGCTACACCTTC
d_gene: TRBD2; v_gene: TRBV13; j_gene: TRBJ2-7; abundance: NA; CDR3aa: CASSPTGLAETYEQYF; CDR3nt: TGTGCCAGCAGCCCTACCGGACTAGCGGAGACCTACGAGCAGTACTTC
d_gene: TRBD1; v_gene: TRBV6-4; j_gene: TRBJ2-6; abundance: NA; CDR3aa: CASSERPGTGAGANVLTF; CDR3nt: TGTGCCAGCAGTGAACGTCCCGGGACAGGGGCTGGGGCCAACGTCCTGACTTTC
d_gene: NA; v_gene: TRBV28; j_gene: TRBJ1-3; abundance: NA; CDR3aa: CASSSTAYAGNTIYF; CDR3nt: TGTGCCAGCAGTTCGACAGCTTATGCTGGAAACACCATATATTTT
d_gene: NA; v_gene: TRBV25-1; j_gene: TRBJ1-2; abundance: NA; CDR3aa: CASSENYGYTF; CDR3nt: TGTGCCAGCAGTGAAAACTATGGCTACACCTTC
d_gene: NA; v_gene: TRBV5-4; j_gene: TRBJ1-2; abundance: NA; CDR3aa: CASSLKDNYGYTF; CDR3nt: TGTGCCAGCAGCTTGAAAGATAACTATGGCTACACCTTC
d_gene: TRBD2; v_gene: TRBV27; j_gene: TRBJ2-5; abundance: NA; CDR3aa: CASRPLLAGQETQYF; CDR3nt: TGTGCCAGCAGACCTCTTCTAGCGGGGCAAGAGACCCAGTACTTC
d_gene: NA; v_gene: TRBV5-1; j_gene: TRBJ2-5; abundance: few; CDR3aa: CASSLQETQYF; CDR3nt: TGCGCCAGCAGCTTACAAGAGACCCAGTACTTC
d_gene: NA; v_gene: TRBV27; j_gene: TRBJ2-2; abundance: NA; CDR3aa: CASSDTGVNTGELFF; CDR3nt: TGTGCCAGCTCGGATACGGGGGTAAACACCGGGGAGCTGTTTTTT
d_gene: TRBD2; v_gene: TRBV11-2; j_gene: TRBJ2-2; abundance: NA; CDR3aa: CASSFAGGPGELFF; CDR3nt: TGTGCCAGCAGCTTTGCGGGAGGGCCCGGGGAGCTGTTTTTT
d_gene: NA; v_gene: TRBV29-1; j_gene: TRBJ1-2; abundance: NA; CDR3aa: CSVEERGQRGYTF; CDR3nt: TGCAGCGTTGAAGAGAGAGGACAGCGTGGCTACACCTTC
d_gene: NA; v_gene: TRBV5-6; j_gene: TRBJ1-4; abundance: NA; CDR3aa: CASSLGTMGEKLFF; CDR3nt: TGTGCCAGCAGCTTGGGGACTATGGGTGAAAAACTGTTTTTT
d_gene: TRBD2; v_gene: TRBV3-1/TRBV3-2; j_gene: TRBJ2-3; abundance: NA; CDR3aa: CASSQEGLFQYF; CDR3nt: TGTGCCAGCAGCCAAGAGGGACTATTTCAGTATTTT
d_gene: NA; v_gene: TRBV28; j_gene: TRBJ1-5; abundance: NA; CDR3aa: CASSDSPYYSNQPQHF; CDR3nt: TGTGCCAGCAGTGACTCCCCTTATTATAGCAATCAGCCCCAGCATTTT
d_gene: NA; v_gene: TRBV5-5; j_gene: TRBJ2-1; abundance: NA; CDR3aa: CASSLGQISYNEQFF; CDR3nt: TGTGCCAGCAGCTTGGGACAGATCAGCTACAATGAGCAGTTCTTC
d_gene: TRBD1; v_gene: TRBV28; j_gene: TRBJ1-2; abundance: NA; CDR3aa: CASRTGTANYGYTF; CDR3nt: TGTGCCAGCAGGACCGGGACAGCTAACTATGGCTACACCTTC
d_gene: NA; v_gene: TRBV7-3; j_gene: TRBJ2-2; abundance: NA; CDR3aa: CASSAGSTGELFF; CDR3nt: TGTGCCAGCAGCGCAGGGAGTACCGGGGAGCTGTTTTTT
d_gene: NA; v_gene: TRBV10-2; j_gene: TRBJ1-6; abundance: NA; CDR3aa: CASWARRNSPLHF; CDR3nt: TGCGCCAGCTGGGCCAGGCGGAATTCACCCCTCCACTTT
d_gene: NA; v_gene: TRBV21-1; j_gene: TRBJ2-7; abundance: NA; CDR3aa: CASSLRPFIYYEQYF; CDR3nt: TGTGCCAGCAGCCTAAGGCCATTTATATACTACGAGCAGTACTTC
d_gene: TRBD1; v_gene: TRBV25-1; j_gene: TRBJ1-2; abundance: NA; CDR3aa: CASSARTGRDYGYTF; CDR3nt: TGTGCCAGCAGTGCACGGACAGGCCGGGACTATGGCTACACCTTC
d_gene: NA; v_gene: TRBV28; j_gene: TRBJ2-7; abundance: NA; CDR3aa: CASNKAYEQYF; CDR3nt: TGTGCCAGCAACAAGGCCTACGAGCAGTACTTC
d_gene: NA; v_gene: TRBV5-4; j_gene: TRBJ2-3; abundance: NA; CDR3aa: CASSLVGADTQYF; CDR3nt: TGTGCCAGCAGCTTGGTCGGCGCAGATACGCAGTATTTT
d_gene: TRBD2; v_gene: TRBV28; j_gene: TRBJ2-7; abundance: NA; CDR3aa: CASSLMGREGEQYF; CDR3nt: TGTGCCAGCAGTTTAATGGGCAGGGAGGGCGAGCAGTACTTC
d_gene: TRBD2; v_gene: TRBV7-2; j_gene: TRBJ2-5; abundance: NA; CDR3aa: CASSLPSGGTETQYF; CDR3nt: TGTGCCAGCAGCTTACCTAGCGGGGGGACGGAGACCCAGTACTTC
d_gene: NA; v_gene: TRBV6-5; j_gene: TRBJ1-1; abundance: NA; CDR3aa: CASRQTVNTEAFF; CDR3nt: TGTGCCAGCAGGCAGACAGTGAACACTGAAGCTTTCTTT
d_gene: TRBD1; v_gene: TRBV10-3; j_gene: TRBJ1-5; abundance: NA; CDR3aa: CAISAGGARFNQPQHF; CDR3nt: TGTGCCATCAGTGCAGGGGGGGCGCGGTTCAATCAGCCCCAGCATTTT
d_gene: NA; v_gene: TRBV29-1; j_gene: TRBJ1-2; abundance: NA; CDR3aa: CSVGTSGLRYGYTF; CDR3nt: TGCAGCGTTGGCACCTCCGGGCTCCGCTATGGCTACACCTTC
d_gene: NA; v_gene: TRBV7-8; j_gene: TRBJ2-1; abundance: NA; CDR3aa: CASSTPGLAPYNEQFF; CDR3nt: TGTGCCAGCAGCACTCCGGGGCTAGCGCCCTACAATGAGCAGTTCTTC
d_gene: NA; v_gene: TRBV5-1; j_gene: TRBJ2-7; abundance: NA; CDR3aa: CASRQNYEQYF; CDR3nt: TGCGCCAGCCGACAGAACTACGAGCAGTACTTC
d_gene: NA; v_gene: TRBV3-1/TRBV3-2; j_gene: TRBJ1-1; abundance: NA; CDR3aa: CASSPGGNTEAFF; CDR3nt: TGTGCCAGCAGCCCCGGGGGGAACACTGAAGCTTTCTTT
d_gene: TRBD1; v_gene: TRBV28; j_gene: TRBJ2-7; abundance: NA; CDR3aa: CASIPRDRASYEQYF; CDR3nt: TGTGCCAGCATCCCCCGGGACAGGGCTTCCTACGAGCAGTACTTC
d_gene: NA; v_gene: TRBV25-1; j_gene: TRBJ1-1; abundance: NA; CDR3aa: CASSDATVNTEAFF; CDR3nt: TGTGCCAGCAGTGATGCCACTGTGAACACTGAAGCTTTCTTT
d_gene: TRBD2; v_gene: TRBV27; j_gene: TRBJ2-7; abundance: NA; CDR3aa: CASSLSAGGYEQYF; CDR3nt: TGTGCCAGCAGTTTATCCGCGGGGGGGTACGAGCAGTACTTC
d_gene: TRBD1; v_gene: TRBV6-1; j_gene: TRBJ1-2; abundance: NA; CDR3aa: CASSEDPGGGDGYTF; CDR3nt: TGTGCCAGCAGTGAAGACCCAGGGGGTGGAGATGGCTACACCTTC
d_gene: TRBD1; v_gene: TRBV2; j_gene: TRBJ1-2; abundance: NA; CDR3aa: CASSERTGANYGYTF; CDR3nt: TGTGCCAGCAGTGAGAGGACAGGGGCCAACTATGGCTACACCTTC
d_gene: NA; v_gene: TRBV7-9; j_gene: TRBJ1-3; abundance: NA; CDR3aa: CASGSRGAGNTIYF; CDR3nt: TGTGCCAGCGGATCGAGGGGTGCTGGAAACACCATATATTTT
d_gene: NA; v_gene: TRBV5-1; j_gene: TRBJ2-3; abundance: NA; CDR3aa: CASRNKGYLVDTQYF; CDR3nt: TGCGCCAGCCGCAACAAAGGCTATCTGGTAGATACGCAGTATTTT
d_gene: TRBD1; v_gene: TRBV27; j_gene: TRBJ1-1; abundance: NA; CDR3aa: CASSLGQVTRNTEAFF; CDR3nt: TGTGCCAGCAGTTTAGGACAGGTGACACGGAACACTGAAGCTTTCTTT
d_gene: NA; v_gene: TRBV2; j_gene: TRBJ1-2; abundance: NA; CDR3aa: CASIHDAASYGYTF; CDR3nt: TGTGCCAGCATTCACGACGCTGCCTCCTATGGCTACACCTTC
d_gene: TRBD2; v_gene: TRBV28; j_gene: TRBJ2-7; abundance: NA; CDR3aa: CASSFLAGGGEQYF; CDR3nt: TGTGCCAGCAGTTTTCTAGCGGGAGGCGGCGAGCAGTACTTC
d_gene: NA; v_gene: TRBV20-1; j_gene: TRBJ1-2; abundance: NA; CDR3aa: CREGTYGYTF; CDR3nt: TGCAGGGAAGGGACATATGGCTACACCTTC
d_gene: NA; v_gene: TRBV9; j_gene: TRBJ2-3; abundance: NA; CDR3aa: CASSVEASVKTDTQYF; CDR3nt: TGTGCCAGCAGCGTAGAGGCAAGTGTCAAGACAGATACGCAGTATTTT
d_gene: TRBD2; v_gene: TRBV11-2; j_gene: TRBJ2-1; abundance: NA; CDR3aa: CASRAGLAGIEQFF; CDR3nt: TGTGCCAGCAGAGCGGGACTAGCGGGGATTGAGCAGTTCTTC
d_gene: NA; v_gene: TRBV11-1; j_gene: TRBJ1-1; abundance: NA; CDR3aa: CASNWGSSNTEAFF; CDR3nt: TGTGCCAGCAACTGGGGCAGCTCGAACACTGAAGCTTTCTTT
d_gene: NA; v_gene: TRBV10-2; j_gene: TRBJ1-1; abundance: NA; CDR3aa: CASRKDIAATEAFF; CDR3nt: TGCGCCAGCAGGAAGGACATCGCGGCCACTGAAGCTTTCTTT
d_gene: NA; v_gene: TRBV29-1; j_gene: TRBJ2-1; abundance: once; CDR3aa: CSVEDGYNEQFF; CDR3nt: TGCAGCGTTGAAGACGGGTACAATGAGCAGTTCTTC
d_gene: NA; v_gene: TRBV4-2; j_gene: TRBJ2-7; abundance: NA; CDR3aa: CASSQLGGSQRYEQYF; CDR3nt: TGTGCCAGCAGCCAATTAGGGGGGAGCCAGCGCTACGAGCAGTACTTC
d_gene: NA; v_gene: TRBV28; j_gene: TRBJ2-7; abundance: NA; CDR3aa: CASSLRRSYEQYF; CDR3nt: TGTGCCAGCAGTTTACGGCGGTCCTACGAGCAGTACTTC
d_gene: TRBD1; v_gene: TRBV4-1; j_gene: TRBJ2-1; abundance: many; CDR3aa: CASSQPTGYNEQFF; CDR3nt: TGCGCCAGCAGCCAACCGACAGGGTACAATGAGCAGTTCTTC
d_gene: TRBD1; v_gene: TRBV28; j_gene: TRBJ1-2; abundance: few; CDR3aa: CASTGQGNGYTF; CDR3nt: TGTGCCAGCACCGGACAGGGGAATGGCTACACCTTC
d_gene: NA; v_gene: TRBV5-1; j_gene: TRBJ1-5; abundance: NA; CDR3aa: CASSLGTGTGIEPQHF; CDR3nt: TGCGCCAGCAGCTTGGGCACCGGGACGGGAATCGAGCCCCAGCATTTT
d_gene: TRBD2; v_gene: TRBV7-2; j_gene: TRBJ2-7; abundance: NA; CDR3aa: CASSSASGSSYEQYF; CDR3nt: TGTGCCAGCAGCTCCGCTAGCGGGAGCTCCTACGAGCAGTACTTC